The 13 T cell receptor beta chains below come from one sample, sequenced in a study of blood T cell repertoires in COVID-19. TCRdb's table, derived via immunoSEQ multiplex PCR, lists solely in-frame clones and lacks some. Among approximately 360,000 clones listed, roughly 80% were seen once. Sequencing was performed on PBMCs or T cells enriched from blood (not recorded which). The receptors stem from a woman aged 45 to 65 who had recovered from COVID-19.

The rearrangement links TRBV10-3 to TRBJ2-7, with D maybe TRBD1 (5 bases). Germline V CDR1 and CDR2: ENHRY, SYGVKD. Trimming removed 5 bases from V and 3 bases from J, with 8 bases in between. This CDR3 spans 12 amino acids. DNA for the CDR3: TGTGCCATCAGTACGCAGGGCTACGAGCAGTACTTC. It specifies CAISTQGYEQYF.

The rearrangement joins TRBV2 to TRBJ2-5, with 8 bases lining up with TRBD1. Germline assignment: CDR1 SNHLY and CDR2 FYNNEI. CDR3 length equals 15 residues. V lost 6 bases and J lost 3; bases outside the gene matches: 9. The CDR3 spells CASRETRTGKETQYF. Written as DNA, the CDR3 is TGTGCCAGCAGAGAGACCCGGACAGGGAAAGAGACCCAGTACTTC. The complete variable domain, with remaining parts taken from reference TRBV2 and TRBJ2-5, reads EPEVTQTPSHQVTQMGQEVILRCVPISNHLYFYWYRQILGQKVEFLVSFYNNEISEKSEIFDDQFSVERPDGSNFTLKIRSTKLEDSAMYFCASRETRTGKETQYFGPGTRLLVL.

The chain joins TRBV6-4 to TRBJ2-1; 9 positions agree with TRBD2. Germline loops: CDR1 MRHNA, CDR2 SNTAGT. Trimming took 0 bases from V and 5 from J; bases not matched to a gene: 2. CDR3 length equals 15 residues. The CDR3 DNA is TGTGCCAGCAGTGACTCCCGCGGGGGGGACAATGAGCAGTTCTTC. It encodes CASSDSRGGDNEQFF.

The chain uses TRBV20-1 and TRBJ2-1; 8 positions match TRBD2. V was pared by 3 bases and J by 4 bases, with 8 bases of the junction left unmatched. Germline V gives CDR1 DFQATT, CDR2 SNEGSKA (reference sequence). The length of the CDR3 is 15 residues. CDR3: CSASIVAGGYNEQFF. DNA for the CDR3: TGCAGTGCTAGTATTGTTGCGGGGGGATACAATGAGCAGTTCTTC.

To note about this clone: One base away lies a much larger clone, so this may be a sequencing read error. The same CDR3 arises from other DNA sequences in this sample as well. The V call is TRBV9, the J call TRBJ1-2; 9 nucleotides agree with TRBD1. Trimming removed 0 bases from V and 6 bases from J; junction bases left unmatched: 0. This CDR3 comprises 13 residues. The germline CDR1 and CDR2 sequences are SGDLS and YYNGEE. This chain's CDR3 is CASSVGTGDGYTF. CDR3 bases: TGTGCCAGCAGCGTAGGGACAGGGGATGGCTACACCTTC.

This chain connects TRBV11-2 to TRBJ2-2; possible D gene TRBD2, 6 bases. V lost 1 base and J lost 1, with 7 bases in between. Per germline, CDR1 SGHAT and CDR2 FQNNGV. This CDR3 is built from 15 residues. As DNA, the CDR3 is TGTGCCAGCAGCTTAGCGGGAGTGAACACCGGGGAGCTGTTTTTT. It encodes CASSLAGVNTGELFF.

The CDR3 protein is CASSLSGRAYGYTF. DNA of the CDR3: TGTGCCAGTAGTCTTTCGGGCAGGGCTTATGGCTACACCTTC. The chain combines TRBV19 with TRBJ1-2; D is perhaps TRBD1 (5 bases). The CDR3 runs to 14 residues. Per germline, CDR1 LNHDA and CDR2 SQIVND (reference sequence). V was pared by 5 bases and J by 5 bases, with 15 bases between.

The chain joins TRBV6-2 or TRBV6-3 to TRBJ2-7; TRBD2 aligns across 9 bases. V lost 4 bases to trimming and J lost 3 bases; unmatched junction nucleotides: 7. Per germline, CDR1 MNHEY and CDR2 SVGEGT. The CDR3 sequence is 15 residues long. The CDR3 DNA is TGTGCCAGCAGTTTAGCGAGCGGGGGGATCTACGAGCAGTACTTC. Its protein product is CASSLASGGIYEQYF.

The genes are TRBV12-3 or TRBV12-4 and TRBJ2-1, with 8 bases identical to TRBD2. V dropped 6 bases and J dropped 7; count of bases not matched to a gene: 5. CDR3 length equals 13 residues. CDR3: CASRAGTSNEQFF. The CDR3 DNA follows: TGTGCCAGCAGAGCCGGGACTAGTAATGAGCAGTTCTTC.

A note on this clone: This sample includes further DNA sequences coding for the same CDR3. V usage is TRBV19 and J usage is TRBJ2-7; TRBD2 agrees at 10 bases. Losses at the gene ends were 6 bases for V and 4 bases for J; bases not matched to a gene: 3. Germline V gene data show CDR1 as LNHDA and CDR2 as SQIVND (reference sequence). The CDR3 runs to 13 residues. The CDR3 DNA is TGTGCCAGTAGCACTAGCGGGAATTACGAGCAGTACTTC. Translation: CASSTSGNYEQYF.

The V call is TRBV4-3, the J call TRBJ1-1; D not resolved. The length of the CDR3 is 15 residues. CDR1 is LGHNA, CDR2 YSLEER, per germline. V gave up 0 bases and J gave up 3 bases, with 11 bases separating them. Here the CDR3 DNA reads TGCGCCAGCAGCCAAGAAATTCGGAGGGACACTGAAGCTTTCTTT. As protein: CASSQEIRRDTEAFF.

The chain couples TRBV11-2 to TRBJ2-7, with 11 bases identical to TRBD2. From germline, CDR1 is SGHAT and CDR2 FQNNGV. The CDR3 extends over 16 amino acids. Unmatched junction bases numbered 10, after V lost 5 bases and J lost 4 bases. The CDR3 reads CASSNTGLAEVYEQYF. CDR3 nucleotide sequence: TGTGCCAGCAGCAACACGGGACTAGCGGAGGTATACGAGCAGTACTTC.

The chain employs TRBV5-1 and TRBJ1-6; 7 bases line up with TRBD1. The J segment lost 8 bases and the V segment lost 2 bases, leaving 4 bases of the junction unmatched. Per germline, CDR1 SGHRS and CDR2 YFSETQ. This CDR3 is 14 amino acids long. CDR3 region: CASSLTTGDSPLHF. CDR3 coding DNA: TGCGCCAGCAGCTTAACCACAGGGGATTCACCCCTCCACTTT.